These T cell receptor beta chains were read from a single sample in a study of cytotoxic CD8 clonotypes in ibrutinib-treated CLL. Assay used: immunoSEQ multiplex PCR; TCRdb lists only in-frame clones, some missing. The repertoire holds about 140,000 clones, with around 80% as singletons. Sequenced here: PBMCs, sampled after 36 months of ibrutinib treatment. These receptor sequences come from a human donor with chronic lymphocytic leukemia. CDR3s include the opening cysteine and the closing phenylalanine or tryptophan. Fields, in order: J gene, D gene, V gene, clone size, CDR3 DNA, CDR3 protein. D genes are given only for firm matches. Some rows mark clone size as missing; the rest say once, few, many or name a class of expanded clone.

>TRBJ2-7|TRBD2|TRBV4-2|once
TGTGCCAGCAGCCAAGGGTCTAGCGGAAACTACGAGCAGTACTTC
CASSQGSSGNYEQYF
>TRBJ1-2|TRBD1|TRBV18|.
TGTGCCAGCTCACCCTGGGACAGCTACTATGGCTACACCTTC
CASSPWDSYYGYTF
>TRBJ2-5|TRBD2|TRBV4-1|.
TGCGCCAGCAGCCAAGTACCGGTTCTAGCGGGTAGAGGGACCCAGTACTTC
CASSQVPVLAGRGTQYF
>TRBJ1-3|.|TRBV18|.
TGTGCCAGCTCAAGGCCCACAGGGCCTGGAAACACCATATATTTT
CASSRPTGPGNTIYF
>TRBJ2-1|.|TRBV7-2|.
TGTGCCAGCAGCTTAGCTTTTTACAATGAGCAGTTCTTC
CASSLAFYNEQFF
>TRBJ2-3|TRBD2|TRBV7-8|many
TGTGCCAGCAGCTTAGTCAGCGGGGGAGATACGCAGTATTTT
CASSLVSGGDTQYF
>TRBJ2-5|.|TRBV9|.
TGTGCCAGCAGCGTAGGAAACTGGGAATTAGAGACCCAGTACTTC
CASSVGNWELETQYF
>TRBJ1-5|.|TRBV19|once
TGTGCCAGTAGTGACCAGGGTGCAGTTAAAGGCAATCAGCCCCAGCATTTT
CASSDQGAVKGNQPQHF
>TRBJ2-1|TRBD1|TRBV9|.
TGTGCCAGCAGCGCCTCGGGGACAGCCGGTCAGGCGGAGTTCTTC
CASSASGTAGQAEFF
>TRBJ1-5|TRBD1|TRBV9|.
TGTGCCAGCAGCAGTCAGGGGGGGCCCCAGCATTTT
CASSSQGGPQHF
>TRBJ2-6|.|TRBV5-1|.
TGCGCCAGCAGCCGGCAGGATGCGGCCAGTGGGGCCAACGTCCTGACTTTC
CASSRQDAASGANVLTF